This note documents a single T cell receptor beta chain sequence. No cognate antigen has been identified for it. The sample holds no much larger clone one base away, and base qualities are not on file. Its CDR3 holds 12 amino acids, cysteine through phenylalanine. Left in the record is the CDR3 DNA by itself, 36 bases read in frame from the first base. Relative to germline, V is 5 bases shorter and J is 5 bases shorter, with 10 bases between their ends. The germline V gene (reference sequence) specifies SEHNR as CDR1 and FQNEAQ as CDR2. The library was obtained by the immunoSEQ multiplex PCR assay. A mixture of 60 forward primers for TCR Vbeta segments and 13 reverse primers for TCR Jbeta segments was used in the multiplex PCR. Amplification of the CDR3 region of rearranged TCR beta genes was performed with a multiplex PCR assay on genomic DNA. Amplified TCR beta libraries were sequenced as 87-base-pair reads on the Illumina HiSeq System. In the authors' own workflow: A later analysis counted some 80 million unique TCR beta chains across the roughly 700 repertoires, and roughly 11 million of these chains were shared by at least two donors. A nearest-neighbor algorithm error-corrected the raw reads and collapsed the reads into unique sequences, merging closely related sequences to remove PCR and sequencing errors. V, D and J gene segments were assigned by aligning CDR3 sequences to IMGT reference sequences. Each retained sequence needed at least a six-nucleotide match to both a V gene segment and a J gene segment. Rearrangements were called productive when the CDR3 lacked stop codons and stayed in frame with V and J; all others were non-productive. CDR3 was defined according to IMGT convention as the region running from the second conserved V-encoded cysteine to the conserved J-encoded phenylalanine. Sequences without an unambiguous match to a single V gene segment were excluded from the earlier analysis of over 500 of the donors. In an earlier analysis of approximately 560 of the donors, a V segment was called functional when productive rearrangements were above 56.7%, and segregating when the standard deviation between donors exceeded 5%. To diagnose cytomegalovirus status from the catalog of TCR beta chain sequences, a statistical classification framework was built. In a later analysis, V and J genes were assigned by comparing TCR nucleotide sequences against IMGT/GENE-DB human TR gene sequences. A later analysis assigned CDR3 sequences and most-parsimonious VDJ recombination scenarios with the TCRdist pipeline. A later analysis defined each TCR beta chain by its CDR3 amino acid sequence plus V-gene family, and excluded reads lacking a unique V-gene family. As a way to deal with suspected cross-contamination and a sequencing artifact, a later analysis dropped hundreds of nucleotide sequences that were highly shared and had low generation probability. In a later analysis, a clonal expansion index for each public chain was calculated from normalized within-repertoire ranks of inferred template counts. Generation probabilities in a later analysis came from a VDJ recombination model fitted to out-of-frame rearrangements, and those results were checked against IGoR. Hypergeometric tests were used in a later analysis to score TCR-TCR, TCR-HLA and TCR-CMV co-occurrence, with a repertoire-size bias correction applied to the TCR pairs. To estimate false discovery rates, a later analysis permuted the HLA or CMV assignments 20 times. In a later analysis, co-occurring TCRs were grouped with DBSCAN, and TCRdist sequence similarity was added when clustering was performed within HLA-allele-positive subsets. For co-occurrence clustering, repertoires with fewer than 30,000 or more than 120,000 public chains were excluded, along with 4 to 6 repertoires with anomalous nucleotide sharing. Entries here come from immuneACCESS through TCRdb and include only in-frame sequences with V and J called. Some clones fail to appear in such tables; in the studies checked, an unresolved V gene covers under half of the shortfall, and the cause of the remainder is unknown. The D gene and trimming were derived from the DNA, and the V and J assignments and clone size from that table. The sample profile shows fewer than 150,000 clones; about 61% of them were found once. The top ten clonotypes cover almost 8.5% of the sample.

This sample was included in a study of cytomegalovirus exposure and HLA in healthy donors (dated by TCRdb to between 2016 and 2019). Regarding the research as a whole: An earlier analysis of about 560 of the donors reported about 280 Gb of sequence data and 117 million unique TCR beta sequences obtained from 180 million or so T cells. Across some 400 genotyped donors of the cohort, an average of approximately 240,000 unique TCR beta nucleotide sequences per donor were sequenced, and 15% to 20% of those sequences were non-productive. Along with the approximately 650-subject first cohort, a separate validation cohort of about 110 different subjects was used. Using immunosequencing, the study profiled T cell repertoires from 640 or so subjects and related those repertoires to cytomegalovirus serostatus. HLA typing covered class I and class II loci at four-digit resolution. The number of typed donors differed by locus: about 620-640 for A, B, C, DRB1 and DQB1; approximately 540 for DQA1; approximately 600 for DPA1; and some 430 for DPB1. The study aimed to test whether signatures of past pathogen exposure could be identified by cataloging public T cell receptors. To decide whether each TCR beta V gene segment behaved as functional or pseudogenic, an earlier analysis of some 580 of the donors relied on high-throughput TCR beta sequencing. A later genetic analysis used genome-wide SNP genotypes for about three fifths of the 666 donors, treating that subset as a discovery cohort. Donor age, sex, ethnicity and CMV serostatus were collected together with the repertoire data. In the later analysis, no new phenotypic data were used to find candidate immune exposures; instead, reliance was placed on TCR beta sequences and their occurrence across donors. Several DR-DQ haplotypes were handled as single units for association and clustering, since linkage in the cohort was strong. Every repertoire in the discovery cohort had been generated on one and the same sequencing platform. Among the roughly 430 genotyped donors, approximately 77% belonged to the genetic ancestry cluster associated with self-reported Caucasian donors. An early release that covered fewer than 750 HLA-typed donors contained approximately 300 gigabases of sequencing data and 65 million to 100 million unique TCR sequences. To predict cytomegalovirus infection status, the study brought together high-throughput TCR immunosequencing, statistical association of individual TCRs with disease status, and machine learning. A later analysis re-examined previously published TCR beta repertoires from 600 to 700 donors and added high-resolution HLA genotyping to investigate patterns of TCR occurrence. The investigation overall reported the following: Specific HLA alleles were associated with 18,000 or so TCR beta sequences at a false discovery rate of 0.05 in a later analysis. The cohort was sequenced for TCR beta chains only, and without alpha or paired-chain data the features that could be detected were limited. Correlated functional status among segregating V segments might be attributable to linkage disequilibrium, but an unknown experimental factor could not be ruled out. Most TCR sequences were observed very rarely across donors, whereas some public TCRs were present in many individuals. In a later analysis, HLA-associated TCR beta chains were found to be more clonally expanded and to have lower generation probabilities than equally common non-associated chains. In an earlier analysis of some 540 of the donors, most TCR beta V segments appeared in productive rearrangements about 87% or about 30% of the time, broadly matching IMGT annotations. HLA typing was unavailable for some donors at each locus, so association tests used only the typed subset. In a later analysis, TCR association rates were found to vary across HLA loci, with the most associated TCRs seen for DRB1 alleles and the fewest for HLA-C alleles. Because counts were too low, about 18 rarely observed V segments, including chromosome 9 orphons, were excluded from the earlier analysis of around 590 of the donors. The sequencing pipeline was judged likely to have produced a cluster of highly shared sequence variants as a technical artifact. In both the original and validation cohorts, the classifier was reported to diagnose cytomegalovirus status with high specificity and sensitivity. An association between a missense DCLRE1C variant and V-gene and J-gene trimming of TCR beta chains was found in a later genetic analysis and replicated in an independent cohort. A total of 150 or so TCR beta chains were listed by the study as associated with cytomegalovirus. In vitro tests confirmed that a few of the cytomegalovirus-associated TCR beta chains recognize cytomegalovirus antigens. A further reported finding was that TCR beta sequences accurately predicted the HLA-A and HLA-B alleles for most subjects in the first cohort. Immune exposure information for the cohort was limited to CMV serostatus. Assigning TCR associations to individual alleles was difficult when HLA alleles, especially DR and DQ, strongly co-occurred. The authors suggested that the approach could potentially be extended to other disease states and immunological phenotypes. In a later genetic analysis, fewer N-insertions in productive TCRs were reported among donors in an Asian-associated ancestry cluster than the roughly 640-donor mean. Sequencing depth was assumed to be roughly uniform across donors in the presence/absence analyses, though that assumption may not hold. According to a later analysis, parvovirus B19, influenza, CMV and Epstein-Barr virus appeared linked to several top co-occurrence clusters. Some IMGT-functional V segments, including TRBV6-2 and TRBV6-3, could not be told apart with the 87-base-pair reads, so those segments were excluded. A later analysis found that most CMV-associated TCR beta chains appeared HLA-restricted, with HLA associations seemingly driven largely by CMV exposure.

The cohort consisted of 666 healthy bone marrow donors. Cohort members were all nominally healthy when sampled, although unrecorded immune exposures were likely present. The donor was CMV seropositive and belonged to the group of 250 to 300 seropositive cohort members. Each donor provided a peripheral blood sample, and peripheral blood mononuclear cells were used for TCR beta sequencing. The Qiagen DNeasy Blood Extraction Kit was used to extract genomic DNA from the blood cell samples. The TCR was taken from a man aged 18 to 29 in good health and CMV-seropositive. The specimen was PBMCs. The rearranged chain carries TRBV7-9 and TRBJ2-7; 6 matching bases give a weak D call of TRBD1. The CDR3 is CASSPEGDEQYF. The DNA is TGTGCCAGCAGCCCCGAGGGGGACGAGCAGTACTTC.